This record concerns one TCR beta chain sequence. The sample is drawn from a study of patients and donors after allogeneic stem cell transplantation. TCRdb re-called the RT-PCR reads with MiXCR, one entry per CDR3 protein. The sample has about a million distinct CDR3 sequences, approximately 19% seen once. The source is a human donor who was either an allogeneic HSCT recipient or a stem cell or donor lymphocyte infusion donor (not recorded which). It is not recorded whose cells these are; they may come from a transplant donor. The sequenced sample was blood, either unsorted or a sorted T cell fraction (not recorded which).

The CDR3 loop is CASSFPLAGGETQYF. The CDR3 DNA reads as TGTGCCAGCAGCTTCCCACTAGCGGGAGGTGAGACCCAGTACTTC. This rearrangement joins TRBV7-9 to TRBJ2-5; 12 bases map to TRBD2. Germline V gene data show CDR1 as SEHNR and CDR2 as FQNEAQ (reference sequence). J lost 5 bases, V lost 3 bases, and 4 bases had no gene match. The CDR3 consists of 15 residues.